This T cell receptor beta chain was recorded in a study of Graves' ophthalmopathy and Graves' hyperthyroidism. Study-level findings and limits: Blood also contained most of the expanded thyroid clonotypes above 0.001 frequency.

Excluded were patients with other autoimmune diseases, uncontrolled infections, pregnancy or lactation. Physicians reached a diagnosis by relying on clinical symptoms, serum thyroxine, TRAb, thyroid ultrasound and orbital computed tomography. The authors isolated PBMCs from approximately 10 ml of fresh peripheral blood. Trimming pared 4 bases from V and 0 bases from J, leaving 9 bases between. The CDR3 runs to 14 residues. Germline CDR1 and CDR2: KGHDR and SFDVKD. This clonotype has only a few counts. Its antigen is undetermined. RNA served as the template for amplifying TCR beta CDR3 regions. First-round RT-PCR with HTBI primers preceded a second-round multiplex PCR. TCRdb processed the multiplex PCR reads anew with MiXCR; each CDR3 protein has one entry. The sample lists about 220,000 distinct CDR3 sequences, 20% to 25% seen once, with under 55% in the top ten.

The sequenced material came from peripheral blood. The chain is built from TRBV24-1 and TRBJ2-7; maybe TRBD1 (5 bases). This receptor was obtained from a woman aged 50 to 60 with Graves' ophthalmopathy. The CDR3 region is CATSERTISYEQYF. The CDR3 coding sequence is TGTGCCACCAGTGAAAGGACAATCTCCTACGAGCAGTACTTC.